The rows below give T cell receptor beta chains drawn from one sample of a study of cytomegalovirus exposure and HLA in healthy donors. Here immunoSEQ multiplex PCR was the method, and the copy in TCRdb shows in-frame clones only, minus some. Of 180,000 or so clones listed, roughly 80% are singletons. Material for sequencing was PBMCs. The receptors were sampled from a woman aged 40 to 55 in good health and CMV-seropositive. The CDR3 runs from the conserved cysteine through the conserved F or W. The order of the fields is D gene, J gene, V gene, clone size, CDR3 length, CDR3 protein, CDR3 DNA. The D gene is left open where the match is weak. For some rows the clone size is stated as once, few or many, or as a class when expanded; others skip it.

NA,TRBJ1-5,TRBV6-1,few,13,CASSEQINQPQHF,TGTGCCAGCAGTGAACAGATTAATCAGCCCCAGCATTTT
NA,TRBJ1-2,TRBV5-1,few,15,CASRMDLTGNYGYTF,TGCGCCAGCAGAATGGATCTAACAGGGAACTATGGCTACACCTTC
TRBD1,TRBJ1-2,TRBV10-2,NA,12,CATSTGDYGYTF,TGCGCCACCTCAACAGGGGATTATGGCTACACCTTC
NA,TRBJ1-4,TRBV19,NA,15,CASSPGATTNEKLFF,TGTGCCAGTAGTCCGGGAGCGACGACTAATGAAAAACTGTTTTTT
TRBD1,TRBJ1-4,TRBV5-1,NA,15,CASSLDGTGSEKLFF,TGCGCCAGCAGCTTGGACGGGACAGGAAGCGAAAAACTGTTTTTT
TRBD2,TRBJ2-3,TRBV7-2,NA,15,CASSFTSGSTDTQYF,TGTGCCAGCAGCTTCACTAGCGGAAGCACAGATACGCAGTATTTT
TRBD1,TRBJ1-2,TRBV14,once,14,CASSQVTGGDGYTF,TGCGCCAGCAGCCAAGTAACAGGGGGCGATGGCTACACCTTC
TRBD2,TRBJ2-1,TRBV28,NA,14,CASSLSGSRNEQFF,TGTGCCAGCAGTCTTAGCGGGAGCCGCAATGAGCAGTTCTTC
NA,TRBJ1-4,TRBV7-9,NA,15,CASSPGFLGAEKLFF,TGTGCCAGCAGCCCAGGGTTCCTGGGGGCCGAAAAACTGTTTTTT
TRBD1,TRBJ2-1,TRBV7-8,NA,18,CASSLELSGTGYYNEQFF,TGTGCCAGCAGCTTAGAATTAAGCGGGACAGGGTACTACAATGAGCAGTTCTTC
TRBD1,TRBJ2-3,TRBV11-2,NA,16,CASSLQGAFDSDTQYF,TGTGCCAGCAGCCTACAGGGGGCGTTTGATTCAGATACGCAGTATTTT
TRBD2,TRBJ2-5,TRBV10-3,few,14,CAIGGGRAGETQYF,TGTGCCATCGGAGGCGGGAGGGCCGGAGAGACCCAGTACTTC
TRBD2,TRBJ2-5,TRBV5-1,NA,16,CASSLDTSGSGETQYF,TGCGCCAGCAGCTTGGATACTAGCGGGAGTGGGGAGACCCAGTACTTC
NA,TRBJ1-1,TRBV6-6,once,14,CASSYSAGNTEAFF,TGTGCCAGCAGTTACTCGGCAGGGAACACTGAAGCTTTCTTT
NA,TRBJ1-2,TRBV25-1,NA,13,CASSRQRGGGYTF,TGTGCCAGCAGTCGGCAGCGGGGTGGGGGCTACACCTTC
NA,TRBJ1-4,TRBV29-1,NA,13,CSVTNSLPGKLFF,TGCAGCGTCACCAATAGCCTCCCGGGGAAACTGTTTTTT
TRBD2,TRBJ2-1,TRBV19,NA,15,CASSVPGLVYNEQFF,TGTGCCAGTAGTGTCCCGGGACTAGTTTACAATGAGCAGTTCTTC
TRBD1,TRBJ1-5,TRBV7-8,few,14,CASSGTGGIQPQHF,TGTGCCTCGAGCGGGACAGGGGGCATTCAGCCCCAGCATTTT
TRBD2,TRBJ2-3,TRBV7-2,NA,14,CASSSDRGGDTQYF,TGTGCCAGCAGCTCCGACCGGGGGGGAGATACGCAGTATTTT
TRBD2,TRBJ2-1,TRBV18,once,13,CASSQRDIGEQFF,TGTGCCAGCTCACAGCGGGATATCGGTGAGCAGTTCTTC
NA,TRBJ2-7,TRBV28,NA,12,CASTNPGAEQYF,TGTGCCAGCACCAATCCAGGGGCCGAGCAGTACTTC
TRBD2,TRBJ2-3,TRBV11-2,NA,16,CASSLGLAGSGDTQYF,TGTGCCAGCAGCTTAGGACTAGCGGGGTCCGGGGATACGCAGTATTTT
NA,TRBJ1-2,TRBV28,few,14,CASSNHRRDSGYTF,TGTGCCAGCAGTAACCACAGAAGAGACAGTGGCTACACCTTC
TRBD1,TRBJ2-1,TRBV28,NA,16,CASSGHPGTAYNEQFF,TGTGCCAGCAGTGGGCACCCCGGGACAGCCTACAATGAGCAGTTCTTC
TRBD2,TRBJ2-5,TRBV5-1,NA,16,CASSPRVLTSEETQYF,TGCGCCAGCAGCCCTCGGGTCTTGACTAGCGAGGAGACCCAGTACTTC
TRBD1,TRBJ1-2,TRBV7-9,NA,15,CSSSLDRGKNYGYTF,TGTTCCAGCAGCTTAGACAGGGGTAAGAACTATGGCTACACCTTC
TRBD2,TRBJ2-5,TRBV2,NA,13,CARRTSGQETQYF,TGTGCCAGAAGGACTAGCGGGCAAGAGACCCAGTACTTC
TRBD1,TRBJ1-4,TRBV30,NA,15,CARTDTTGVNEKLFF,TGTGCCCGAACGGATACTACAGGGGTAAATGAAAAACTGTTTTTT
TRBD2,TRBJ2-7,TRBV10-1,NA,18,CASSERRTSGSSSYEQYF,TGCGCCAGCAGTGAACGGAGGACTAGCGGGAGCAGCTCCTACGAGCAGTACTTC
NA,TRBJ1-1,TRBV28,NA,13,CASRTTGTREAFF,TGTGCCAGCAGGACCACAGGGACCCGTGAAGCTTTCTTT
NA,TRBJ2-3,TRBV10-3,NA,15,CAISGAPVETDTQYF,TGTGCCATCAGTGGCGCCCCGGTAGAGACAGATACGCAGTATTTT
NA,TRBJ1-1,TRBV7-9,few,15,CASSSWTDRGTEAFF,TGTGCCAGCAGCAGCTGGACAGACAGAGGAACTGAAGCTTTCTTT
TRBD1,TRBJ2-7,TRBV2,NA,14,CASSEDRGPYEQYF,TGTGCCAGCAGTGAAGACAGGGGGCCCTACGAGCAGTACTTC